The clone carrying this T cell receptor (beta chain) showed up just a few times. What it recognizes is unknown. This record belongs to a study of CD8 T cells in Susac syndrome. Study observations and caveats: The authors acknowledged that their TCR sequencing and HLA analysis involved a relatively small number of individuals.

With random hexamers, about 0.5 to 1 ug RNA was reverse transcribed. A multiplex approach, immunoSEQ multiplex PCR, amplified TCR beta CDR3 across 54 Vbeta and 13 Jbeta. TCRdb re-called the immunoSEQ multiplex PCR reads with MiXCR, one entry per CDR3 protein. Here the sample spans about 140,000 distinct CDR3 sequences, around 94% being singletons. Peripheral blood CD8+ and CD4+ T cells were profiled by TCR beta sequencing. TEMRA cells were FACS-enriched, with CD8+ and CD4+ T cells isolated negatively. CDR1 and CDR2 (germline): MNHEY, SVGEGT. Trimming cost V 4 bases and J 4 bases, with 4 bases left between them. The CDR3 covers 11 residues.

This receptor was identified in a human donor in good health. J is TRBJ2-5 and V is TRBV6-2 or TRBV6-3; the D is unclear. Input material: CD4+ T cells from PBMCs. In DNA form, the CDR3 reads TGTGCCAGCAGTTGGGGAGAGACCCAGTACTTC. Protein sequence: CASSWGETQYF.